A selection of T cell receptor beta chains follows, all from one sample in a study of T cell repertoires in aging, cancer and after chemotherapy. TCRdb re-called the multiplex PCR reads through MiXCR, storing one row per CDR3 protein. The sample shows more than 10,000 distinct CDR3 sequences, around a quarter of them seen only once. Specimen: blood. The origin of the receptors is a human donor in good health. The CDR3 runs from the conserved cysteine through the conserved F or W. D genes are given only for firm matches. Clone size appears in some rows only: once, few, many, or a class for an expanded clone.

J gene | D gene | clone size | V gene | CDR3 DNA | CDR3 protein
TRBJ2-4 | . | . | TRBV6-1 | TGTGCCAGCAGTGATAGTAGAGCCCAAGCCAAAAACATTCAGTACTTC | CASSDSRAQAKNIQYF
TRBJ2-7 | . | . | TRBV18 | TGTGCCAGCTCACCACCGGCCAGTACCTACGAGCAGTACTTC | CASSPPASTYEQYF
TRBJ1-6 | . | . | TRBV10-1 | TGCGCCAGCAGCGGGGGAGCAGGTCCCCTCCACTTT | CASSGGAGPLHF
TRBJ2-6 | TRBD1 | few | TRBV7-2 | TGTGCCAGCAGCCTGCTAGACAGGGGGCCGAGCTCTGGGGCCAACGTCCTGACTTTC | CASSLLDRGPSSGANVLTF
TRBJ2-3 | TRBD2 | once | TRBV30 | TGTGCCTGGAGTGTACTCGGACTAGCGGCTTCCTCAGATACGCAGTATTTT | CAWSVLGLAASSDTQYF
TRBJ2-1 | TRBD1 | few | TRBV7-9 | TGTGCCAGCATCGGCCTTGGGCAGGGGGCCTACAATGAGCAGTTCTTC | CASIGLGQGAYNEQFF
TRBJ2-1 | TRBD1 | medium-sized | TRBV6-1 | TGTGCCAGCAGTGCTGGACAGGGGGCGGGGTACAATGAGCAGTTCTTC | CASSAGQGAGYNEQFF
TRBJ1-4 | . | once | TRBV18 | TGTGCCAGCTCACGGGCAGCTAGCGAAAAACTGTTTTTT | CASSRAASEKLFF
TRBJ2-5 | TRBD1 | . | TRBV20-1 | TGCAGTGCTCCGCGGACAGGGAAAGAGACCCAGTACTTC | CSAPRTGKETQYF
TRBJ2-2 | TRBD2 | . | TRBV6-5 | TGTGCCAGCCGTCTTTCGGGGGGGGGCGGCACCGGGGAGCTGTTTTTT | CASRLSGGGGTGELFF
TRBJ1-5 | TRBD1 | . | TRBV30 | TGTGCCTGGAGACCCCAGGGGGCGCCGAATCAGCACCAGCATTTT | CAWRPQGAPNQHQHF
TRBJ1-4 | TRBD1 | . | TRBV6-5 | TGTGCCAGCAGCCGCTCCGGACAGGGGACCTTGGAGCTTGAAAAACTGTTTTTT | CASSRSGQGTLELEKLFF
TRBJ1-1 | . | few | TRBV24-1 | TGTGCCACCAGTGATCCTCGAAACGGGAACACTGAAGCTTTCTTT | CATSDPRNGNTEAFF
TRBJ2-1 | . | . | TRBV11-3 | TGTGCCAGCAGCTTTCTCAGGGGTGAGCAGTTCTTC | CASSFLRGEQFF
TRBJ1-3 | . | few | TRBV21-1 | TGTGCCAGCAACCTAACTTCCTCTGGAAACACCATATATTTT | CASNLTSSGNTIYF
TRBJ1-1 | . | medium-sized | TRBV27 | TGTGCCAGCAGGCGAGGACAGAGAACGAACACTGAAGCTTTCTTT | CASRRGQRTNTEAFF
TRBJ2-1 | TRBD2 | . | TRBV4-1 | TGCGCCAGCAGCCCCTTATTGACTAGCGGGGGCTACAATGAGCAGTTCTTC | CASSPLLTSGGYNEQFF
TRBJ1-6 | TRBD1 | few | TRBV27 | TGTGCCAGCACTCAGGGGGCTAACTATAATTCACCCCTCCACTTT | CASTQGANYNSPLHF
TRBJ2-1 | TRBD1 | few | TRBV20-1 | TGCAGTGCTAGGGGGGTTAGGGACAGGGGCTACAATGAGCAGTTCTTC | CSARGVRDRGYNEQFF
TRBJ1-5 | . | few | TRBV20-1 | TGCAGTGCTAGAGGGGAGAGGGCGGTACAGCCCCAGCATTTT | CSARGERAVQPQHF
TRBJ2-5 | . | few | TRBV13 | TGTGCCAGCAGCTTAGTCACAGTACAAGAGACCCAGTACTTC | CASSLVTVQETQYF
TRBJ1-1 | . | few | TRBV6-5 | TGTGCCAGCAGTCGGACCCCGGTAGGTGAAGCTTTCTTT | CASSRTPVGEAFF
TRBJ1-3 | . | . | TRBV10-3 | TGTGCCATCAGGCAAGATTCTGGAAACACCATATATTTT | CAIRQDSGNTIYF
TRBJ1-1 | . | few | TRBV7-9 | TGTGCCTCTGAGGGGCTTGAAACTGAAGCTTTCTTT | CASEGLETEAFF
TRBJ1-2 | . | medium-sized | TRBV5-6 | TGTGCCAGCAGCTTGAAGGGGAGCCGGGGCTACACCTTC | CASSLKGSRGYTF
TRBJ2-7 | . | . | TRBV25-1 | TGTGCCAGGTGCGCGGGACAGTCCTCCTACGAGCAGTACTTC | CARCAGQSSYEQYF
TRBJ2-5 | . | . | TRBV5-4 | TGTGCCAGCAGCTTGGGCGGGCCCGGCTTAGCGGCCCAGTACTTC | CASSLGGPGLAAQYF
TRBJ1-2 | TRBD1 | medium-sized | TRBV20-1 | TGCAGTGCACGGGACAGGGTCCAGGGAGGCTACACCTTC | CSARDRVQGGYTF
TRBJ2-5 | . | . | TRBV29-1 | TGCAGCGTCCGGTGGGGACTTAGCCTCCAAGAGACCCAGTACTTC | CSVRWGLSLQETQYF
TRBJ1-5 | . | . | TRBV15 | TGTGCCACCAGCAGAGTCAATCAGCCCCAGCATTTT | CATSRVNQPQHF
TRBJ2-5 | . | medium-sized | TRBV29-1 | TGCAGCGGGGCCCAATCCGAGGGGGAGACCCAGTACTTC | CSGAQSEGETQYF
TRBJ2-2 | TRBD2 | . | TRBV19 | TGTGCCAGTAGCCGGACCCTTGTCGGGGGGATGAACACCGGGGAGCTGTATTTT | CASSRTLVGGMNTGELYF
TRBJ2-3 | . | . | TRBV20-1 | TGCAGTGGGGGGTTCGGTAGCACAGATACGCAGTATTTT | CSGGFGSTDTQYF
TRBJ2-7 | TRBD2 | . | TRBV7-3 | TGTGCCAGCAGCACTAGCGGGGGGGCTCCCTACGAGCAGTACTTC | CASSTSGGAPYEQYF
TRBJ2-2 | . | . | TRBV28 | TGTGCCAGCAGCCTGGTCATTCCCCCCGGGGAGCTGTTTTTT | CASSLVIPPGELFF
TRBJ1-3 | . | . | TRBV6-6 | TGTGCCAGCAGAGGCCGAACCTCTGGAAACACCATATATTTT | CASRGRTSGNTIYF
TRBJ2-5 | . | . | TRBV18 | TGTGCCAGCTCACCGACAAATCAAGAGACCCAGTACTTC | CASSPTNQETQYF
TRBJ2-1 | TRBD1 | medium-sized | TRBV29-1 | TGCAGCTTTATGGGACAGTCTTATAATGAGCAGTTCTTC | CSFMGQSYNEQFF
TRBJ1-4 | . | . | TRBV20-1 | TGCAGTGGGAGGGATGGGGCTAATGAAAAACTGTTTTTT | CSGRDGANEKLFF
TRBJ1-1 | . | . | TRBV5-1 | TGCGCCAGCGGCCCCTCCGCCATCTTGAACACTGAAGCTTTCTTT | CASGPSAILNTEAFF
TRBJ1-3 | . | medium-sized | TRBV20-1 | TGCAGTGCTACCCGCGGACATAACACCATATATTTT | CSATRGHNTIYF
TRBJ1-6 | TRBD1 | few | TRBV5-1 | TGCGCCAGCAGCTCCAGGGGGGAGAATTCACCCCTCCACTTT | CASSSRGENSPLHF
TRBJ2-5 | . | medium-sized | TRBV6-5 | TGTGCCAGCATCCAGCTCGGTGGAGAGACCCAGTACTTC | CASIQLGGETQYF
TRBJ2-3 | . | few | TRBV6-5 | TGTGCCAGCAGTAAAATCCCATCATGGTCCCCCTCTAGCACAGATACGCAGTATTTT | CASSKIPSWSPSSTDTQYF
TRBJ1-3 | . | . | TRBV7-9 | TGTGCCAGCACCCCTGACCGCTTCTCTGGAAACACCATATATTTT | CASTPDRFSGNTIYF
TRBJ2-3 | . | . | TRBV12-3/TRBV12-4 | TGTGCCAGCAGTTTAGGGCCCTCGGGGGATACGCAGTATTTT | CASSLGPSGDTQYF
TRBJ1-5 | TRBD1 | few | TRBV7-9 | TGTGCCAGCAGCAAACAGGGGGACGATCAGCCCCAGCATTTT | CASSKQGDDQPQHF
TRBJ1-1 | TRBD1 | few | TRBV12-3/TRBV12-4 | TGTGCCAGCAGGGTCCCGGGACAGGGGCCCACTGAAGCTTTCTTT | CASRVPGQGPTEAFF
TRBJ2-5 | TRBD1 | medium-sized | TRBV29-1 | TGCAGCGGATGGGGACAGGTCTTACAAGAGACCCAGTACTTC | CSGWGQVLQETQYF
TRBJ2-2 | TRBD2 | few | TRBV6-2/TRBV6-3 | TGTGCCAGCAGCTACCCTCGGGGGGGGCACACCGGGGAGCTGTTTTTT | CASSYPRGGHTGELFF
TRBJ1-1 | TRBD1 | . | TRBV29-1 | TGCAGTGCTAGAGATGGGACAGTCCACACTGAAGCTTTCTTT | CSARDGTVHTEAFF
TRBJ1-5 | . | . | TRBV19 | TGTGCCAGTACTAAGGGGCAGGGTCAGCCCCAGCATTTT | CASTKGQGQPQHF
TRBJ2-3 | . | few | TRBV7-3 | TGTGCCAGCAGCTTATTAGGGGACGTACAAGATACGCAGTATTTT | CASSLLGDVQDTQYF
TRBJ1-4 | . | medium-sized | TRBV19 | TGTGCCAGTTATGGAGGAAATGAAAAACTGTTTTTT | CASYGGNEKLFF